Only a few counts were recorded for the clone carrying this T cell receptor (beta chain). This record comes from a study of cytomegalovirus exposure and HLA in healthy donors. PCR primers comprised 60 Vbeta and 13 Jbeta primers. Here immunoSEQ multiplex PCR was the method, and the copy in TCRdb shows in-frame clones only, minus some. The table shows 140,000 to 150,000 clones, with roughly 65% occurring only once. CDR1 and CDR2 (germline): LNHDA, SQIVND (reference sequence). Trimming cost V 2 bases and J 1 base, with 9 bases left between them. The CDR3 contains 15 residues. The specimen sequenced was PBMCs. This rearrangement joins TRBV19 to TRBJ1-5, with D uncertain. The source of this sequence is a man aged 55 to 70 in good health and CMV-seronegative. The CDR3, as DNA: TGTGCCAGTAGTATAATCCGGGAAAGCAATCAGCCCCAGCATTTT. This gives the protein CASSIIRESNQPQHF. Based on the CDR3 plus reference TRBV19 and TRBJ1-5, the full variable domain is DGGITQSPKYLFRKEGQNVTLSCEQNLNHDAMYWYRQDPGQGLRLIYYSQIVNDFQKGDIAEGYSVSREKKESFPLTVTSAQKNPTAFYLCASSIIRESNQPQHFGDGTRLSIL.